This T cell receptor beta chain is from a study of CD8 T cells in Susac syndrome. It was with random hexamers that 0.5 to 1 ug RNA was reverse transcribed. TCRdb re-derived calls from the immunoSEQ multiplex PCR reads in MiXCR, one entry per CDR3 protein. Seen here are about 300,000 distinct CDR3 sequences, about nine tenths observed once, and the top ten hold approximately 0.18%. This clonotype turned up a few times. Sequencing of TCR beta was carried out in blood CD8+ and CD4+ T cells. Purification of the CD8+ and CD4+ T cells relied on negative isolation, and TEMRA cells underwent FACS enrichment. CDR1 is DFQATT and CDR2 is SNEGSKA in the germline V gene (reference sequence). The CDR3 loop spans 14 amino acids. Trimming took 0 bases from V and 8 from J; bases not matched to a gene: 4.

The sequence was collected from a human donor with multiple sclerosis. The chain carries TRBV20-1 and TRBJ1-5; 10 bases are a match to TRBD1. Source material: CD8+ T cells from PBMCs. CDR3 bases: TGCAGTGCTAGAGATCACGGACAGGGGGAGCCCCAGCATTTT. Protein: CSARDHGQGEPQHF.